This entry features one TCR beta chain sequence. The sample originates from a study of regulatory T cells in long-lasting Graves disease. As for time point: persistent/refractory GD, antithyroid drugs over 5 years with positive TRAb. Preparation of the TCR library used RNA extracted from PBMCs. Relying on iRepertoire HTBI primers and Arm-PCR of CDR3 regions, the team built TCR beta libraries. One entry per CDR3 protein results from TCRdb running MiXCR on the multiplex PCR reads. The sample contains under 500,000 distinct CDR3 sequences, roughly 20% of which appear only once. Germline V CDR1 and CDR2: LNHDA, SQIVND (reference sequence). The germline V and J ends were trimmed by 5 bases and 2 bases, with 6 bases remaining between them. The CDR3 is 13 amino acids.

This clonotype originated in a female donor with Graves disease. V gene TRBV19 combines with J gene TRBJ2-2; D is ambiguous. The sample in question was peripheral blood mononuclear cells (PBMCs), obtained when the disease was refractory, from a patient treated with antithyroid drugs. The CDR3 DNA is TGTGCCAGTAGTCGCCCCAACACCGGGGAGCTGTTTTTT. This codes for CASSRPNTGELFF.